This entry concerns a single T cell receptor beta chain. Its antigen is still unknown. V lost 5 bases to trimming and J lost 0 bases, with 12 bases between them. The V gene's germline CDR1 is SGHVS and CDR2 FNYEAQ. This CDR3 is built from 15 residues. Sequencing used immunoSEQ multiplex PCR; TCRdb keeps in-frame clones, though not all of them. Of under 150,000 clones in the sample, around 88% were seen once. The data are from a study of cytomegalovirus exposure and HLA in healthy donors. Whole-study findings and limits: In vitro data verified a few CMV-associated chains as specific for CMV antigens.

The material sequenced was PBMCs. This clonotype was sampled from a woman aged 18-29 years in good health and CMV-seropositive. The chain joins TRBV7-6 to TRBJ2-3; D gene unclear. CDR3 coding DNA: TGTGCCAGCAGCCGCTATACCCCTAGCACAGATACGCAGTATTTT. It encodes CASSRYTPSTDTQYF.